This T cell receptor beta chain was sequenced for a study of T cell responses to AZD1222 COVID-19 vaccine. Findings of the study overall: Increased Spike-specific TCR breadth and depth were observed after two AZD1222 doses.

Remarks on this clone: The antigen remains undetermined.

This CDR3 has 18 residues. Trimming removed 4 bases at V and 2 bases at J, with 22 bases between. Germline lookup yields CDR1 SGHVS and CDR2 FNYEAQ. Profiling relied on immunoSEQ multiplex PCR, and the TCRdb table lists in-frame clones only, not all of them. Here the sample spans around 130,000 clones, approximately 86% being singletons. Second-dose groups at about 4 or about 12 weeks were pooled. The sequences come from peripheral blood, collected 28 days after the second AZD1222 dose. This chain joins TRBV7-6 and TRBJ2-3; maybe TRBD2 (5 bases). The source of this sequence is an adult who received the AZD1222 COVID-19 vaccine. The chain's CDR3 is CASSSARASRHLTDTQYF. As DNA, the CDR3 is TGTGCCAGCAGCTCCGCTAGGGCTAGCCGACACCTCACAGATACGCAGTATTTT.